Shown below are 18 T cell receptor beta chains from a single sample sequenced in a study of shared clonotypes between healthy human individuals. CD45RO-negative, CCR7-positively selected cells formed the naive CD8 fraction, excluding terminally differentiated effector memory CD45RA+ cells. The protocol was immunoSEQ multiplex PCR, while the TCRdb copy is restricted to in-frame clones and leaves out a portion. The table lists some 1,900,000 clones, over 85% of them singletons. Sequencing was done on a sample of naive CD8+ T cells sorted from blood. The origin of the receptors is a man aged 18 to 30 in good health.

The chain has TRBV9 and TRBJ1-2, with D perhaps matching TRBD1 (6 bases). Trimming stripped 0 bases from V and 5 bases from J, with 17 bases between. Germline CDR1 reads SGDLS; CDR2 reads YYNGEE. The CDR3 loop spans 16 amino acids. CDR3 sequence (DNA): TGTGCCAGCAGCGTAGTGTTAGAGGGGGAAAGTTATGGCTACACCTTC. Translated, it gives CASSVVLEGESYGYTF.

This rearrangement joins TRBV4-3 to TRBJ2-3; no firm D call. There are 15 residues in the CDR3. Between the trimmed V and J ends, which lost 0 bases and 5 bases, there was a span of 12 bases. Germline V gene sequence: CDR1 LGHNA, CDR2 YSLEER. The CDR3 protein is CASSQEGRVGDTQYF. The CDR3 DNA is TGCGCCAGCAGCCAAGAGGGTAGGGTAGGAGATACGCAGTATTTT.

This chain's CDR3 is CASSPLGERGSEQYF. The CDR3 nucleotides read TGTGCCAGCAGCCCTCTTGGGGAACGGGGATCCGAGCAGTACTTC. The chain joins TRBV7-9 to TRBJ2-7, with D tentatively TRBD2 (5 bases). CDR1 is SEHNR and CDR2 is FQNEAQ in the germline V gene (reference sequence). The CDR3 has 15 residues. V was trimmed by 5 bases and J by 6 bases, leaving 20 bases between them.

The rearrangement links TRBV4-1 to TRBJ2-7; the match to TRBD1 covers 10 bases. V gave up 4 bases and J gave up 3 bases; unmatched junction bases: 6. CDR1 MGHRA and CDR2 YSYEKL come from the germline V gene. The CDR3 has 15 residues. In DNA, the CDR3 is TGCGCCAGCAGCCTCCGGACAGGGGGGGACTACGAGCAGTACTTC. Amino acids: CASSLRTGGDYEQYF.

This clone was seen more than once but under ten times. V usage is TRBV19 and J usage is TRBJ2-7; 8 bases agree with TRBD2. The CDR3 runs to 14 residues. J lost 3 bases, V lost 3 bases, and 4 bases had no gene match. CDR1 is LNHDA, CDR2 SQIVND, per germline (reference sequence). CDR3 nucleotides: TGTGCCAGTAGTATGCGGGGGGTCGGCTACGAGCAGTACTTC. It encodes CASSMRGVGYEQYF.

This clone was seen once. The chain carries TRBV27 and TRBJ2-3, with D uncertain. Germline V gene sequence: CDR1 MNHEY, CDR2 SMNVEV (reference sequence). The ends were cut back, 6 bases at V and 2 bases at J, with 15 bases in the middle. This CDR3 is 15 amino acids long. CDR3 amino acids: CASSPLGLNTDTQYF. In DNA, the CDR3 is TGTGCCAGCAGCCCCTTGGGTCTTAACACAGATACGCAGTATTTT.

The chain couples TRBV28 to TRBJ1-1; D gene uncertain. This CDR3 spans 16 amino acids. The V gene lost 3 bases and the J gene lost 0 bases, with 14 bases spanning the gap. From germline, CDR1 is MDHEN and CDR2 SYDVKM. The CDR3: CASSFGLEAMNTEAFF. Here the CDR3 DNA reads TGTGCCAGCAGTTTTGGTTTGGAGGCAATGAACACTGAAGCTTTCTTT.

The chain couples TRBV27 to TRBJ2-2, with 10 bases lining up with TRBD1. V trimming: 1 base; J trimming: 5 bases; junction bases outside the gene matches: 13. The CDR3 runs to 19 residues. Germline CDR1 MNHEY, CDR2 SMNVEV (reference sequence). The CDR3 DNA is TGTGCCAGCAGTTTATTTCTGCGGAGTCGGACAGGGGGGACCGGGGAGCTGTTTTTT. Protein sequence: CASSLFLRSRTGGTGELFF.

This chain connects TRBV5-6 to TRBJ2-1; 8 bases map to TRBD2. Germline CDR1 and CDR2: SGHDT and YYEEEE. There are 13 residues in the CDR3. V shed 4 bases and J 13 bases; nucleotides not matched to a gene: 10. As DNA, the CDR3 is TGTGCCAGCAGCCCAAGCGGGAGTGTAGATCAGTTCTTC. It yields the protein CASSPSGSVDQFF. Together with reference TRBV5-6 and TRBJ2-1, the CDR3 gives the full variable domain: DAGVTQSPTHLIKTRGQQVTLRCSPKSGHDTVSWYQQALGQGPQFIFQYYEEEERQRGNFPDRFSGHQFPNYSSELNVNALLLGDSALYLCASSPSGSVDQFFGPGTRLTVL.

The chain links TRBV5-1 to TRBJ2-7; 7 positions match TRBD2. The CDR3 extends over 15 amino acids. The germline V gene has CDR1 SGHRS and CDR2 YFSETQ. The ends lost 0 bases at V and 3 bases at J; junction bases unmatched: 6. The CDR3 spells CASSLGLAAVYEQYF. The DNA for the CDR3 is TGCGCCAGCAGCTTGGGGCTAGCGGCTGTCTACGAGCAGTACTTC.

V gene TRBV6-5 combines with J gene TRBJ1-2; a weak D match, TRBD1 (5 bases). V was cut by 0 bases and J by 10 bases, with 9 bases left in between. Germline V gene lookup returns CDR1 MNHEY and CDR2 SVGAGI. This CDR3 region has 12 residues. CDR3 sequence reads: CASSYSGGNYTF. The DNA of the CDR3 is TGTGCCAGCAGTTACTCTGGGGGGAACTACACCTTC.

The rearrangement joins TRBV4-1 to TRBJ2-1; D gene uncertain. This CDR3 spans 14 amino acids. V lost 1 base and J 10 bases, leaving 14 bases between the germline ends. Germline V gives CDR1 MGHRA, CDR2 YSYEKL. The CDR3 coding sequence is TGCGCCAGCAGCCAAGGAGAAGGCTTGCGGGAGCAGTTCTTC. It is translated as CASSQGEGLREQFF.

V gene TRBV5-8 combines with J gene TRBJ2-1; possible D gene TRBD2, 5 bases. Germline V gene lookup returns CDR1 SGHTS and CDR2 YDEGEE. The CDR3 is 13 amino acids. V lost 1 base to trimming and J lost 8 bases, with 10 bases between them. CDR3 in amino acids: CASSLLGSDEQFF. CDR3 nucleotides: TGTGCCAGCAGCTTGTTGGGGAGCGATGAGCAGTTCTTC. The entire variable domain, with the rest obtained from reference TRBV5-8 and TRBJ2-1, is as follows: EAGVTQSPTHLIKTRGQQATLRCSPISGHTSVYWYQQALGLGLQFLLWYDEGEERNRGNFPPRFSGRQFPNYSSELNVNALELEDSALYLCASSLLGSDEQFFGPGTRLTVL.

V gene TRBV13 combines with J gene TRBJ2-7, with TRBD1 as a possible D gene (6 bases). CDR1 is PRHDT and CDR2 is FYEKMQ in the germline V gene (reference sequence). The V gene lost 4 bases and the J gene lost 2 bases, with 12 bases spanning the gap. This CDR3 has 14 residues. CDR3 DNA: TGTGCCAGCAGCTCCTCCGGGACAACCTACGAGCAGTACTTC. Amino acids: CASSSSGTTYEQYF. Filled out from reference TRBV13 and TRBJ2-7, the complete variable domain reads AAGVIQSPRHLIKEKRETATLKCYPIPRHDTVYWYQQGPGQDPQFLISFYEKMQSDKGSIPDRFSAQQFSDYHSELNMSSLELGDSALYFCASSSSGTTYEQYFGPGTRLTVT.

CDR3 protein: CASSLGGRKGDTQYF. The CDR3 DNA sequence: TGTGCCAGCAGCTTAGGAGGGAGAAAAGGAGATACGCAGTATTTT. This chain uses TRBV11-2 with TRBJ2-3; D perhaps matches TRBD2 (5 bases). V was cut by 1 base and J by 5 bases, with 13 bases left in between. CDR1 is SGHAT and CDR2 is FQNNGV in the germline V gene. The CDR3 has 15 amino acids.

CDR3 residues: CATESQDSYEQYF. The CDR3 region has the DNA TGTGCCACTGAAAGCCAGGACTCCTACGAGCAGTACTTC. The chain is built from TRBV19 and TRBJ2-7; D is unclear. CDR1 is LNHDA, CDR2 SQIVND, per germline (reference sequence). V gave up 10 bases and J gave up 0 bases, with 13 bases separating them. The CDR3 sequence is 13 residues long. Together with reference TRBV19 and TRBJ2-7, the CDR3 gives the full variable domain: DGGITQSPKYLFRKEGQNVTLSCEQNLNHDAMYWYRQDPGQGLRLIYYSQIVNDFQKGDIAEGYSVSREKKESFPLTVTSAQKNPTAFYLCATESQDSYEQYFGPGTRLTVT.

The V gene is TRBV4-3, the J gene TRBJ2-1; 11 bases align to TRBD2. The CDR3 is 16 amino acids. Per the germline V gene, CDR1 is LGHNA and CDR2 is YSLEER. Germline trimming cut 2 bases from V and 4 bases from J; bases unmatched to any gene: 4. CDR3 loop: CASSQTLAGEYNEQFF. The CDR3 DNA sequence: TGCGCCAGCAGCCAAACACTAGCGGGGGAATACAATGAGCAGTTCTTC.

This sequence joins TRBV15 and TRBJ1-3; D not resolved. Per the germline V gene, CDR1 is LNHNV and CDR2 is YYDKDF (reference sequence). Trimming took off 1 base at V and 0 bases at J, with 10 bases between the two ends. This CDR3 has 16 amino acids. The CDR3 loop is CATSRGLEGSGNTIYF. CDR3 in DNA: TGTGCCACCAGCAGAGGGCTGGAAGGCTCTGGAAACACCATATATTTT.